The 17 T cell receptor beta chains listed next were all sequenced from one sample in a study of T cells expressing NK-cell markers. Following a re-call of the 5' RACE reads, TCRdb has one entry per CDR3 protein and lacks DNA. This listing includes a few hundred thousand distinct CDR3 sequences. What was sequenced was blood T cells: a sorted CD56 or NKG2C T cell subset, CD4+ or CD8+ T cells, or bulk PBMC T cells (not recorded which). All receptors derive from a man aged 18 to 70 in good health.

This chain links TRBV11-2 with TRBJ2-7; TCRdb gives TRBD2 as the D gene, but with no DNA this cannot be confirmed. CDR1 SGHAT and CDR2 FQNNGV come from the germline V gene. The CDR3 is 17 amino acids. This CDR3 is CASSPLSAGRRGYEQYF.

The chain links TRBV21-1 to TRBJ2-1; TCRdb proposes TRBD1, but this gene call is untestable without DNA. TRBV21-1 is an annotated pseudogene. CDR3 length equals 17 residues. CDR3 loop: CASSKEGGAGFYNEQFF.

The V gene is TRBV7-9, the J gene TRBJ2-2; the TRBD1 assignment by TCRdb is unverifiable without DNA. This CDR3 contains 15 residues. CDR1 is SEHNR and CDR2 is FQNEAQ in the germline V gene (reference sequence). The CDR3 sequence is CASSSRGRNTGELFF.

The chain joins TRBV11-1 to TRBJ2-2; checking the TCRdb D call of TRBD1 is not possible without DNA. Germline values: CDR1 SGHAT, CDR2 FQDESV (reference sequence). The CDR3 contains 18 residues. The CDR3 protein is CASSSLIRGKMDTGELFF.

The CDR3 loop is CASSLIGPAGGLYNEQFF. The chain carries TRBV4-2 and TRBJ2-1; without DNA, the TCRdb call of TRBD2 cannot be checked. In germline, CDR1 is LGHNA, CDR2 YNFKEQ. This CDR3 is 18 amino acids long.

The chain joins TRBV9 to TRBJ1-6; the D call of TRBD1 rests on TCRdb alone, since no DNA is present to check it. Germline V gene lookup returns CDR1 SGDLS and CDR2 YYNGEE. The CDR3 length is 15 residues. The CDR3 here is CASSEQVALNSPLHF.

V and J are TRBV21-1 and TRBJ1-5. TRBV21-1 is recorded as a pseudogene. The CDR3 has 14 amino acids. The CDR3 loop is CASKSTVRNQPQHF.

This sequence joins TRBV7-9 and TRBJ1-1; TCRdb indicates TRBD1, and absent DNA this call remains unverified. This CDR3 region has 13 residues. Germline V gene lookup returns CDR1 SEHNR and CDR2 FQNEAQ (reference sequence). The CDR3 is CASRDSSGTEAFF.

The gene calls are TRBV11-2 and TRBJ2-3; TCRdb names TRBD1, which stays unverified in the absence of DNA. The CDR3 is 16 residues long. Germline values: CDR1 SGHAT, CDR2 FQNNGV. CDR3 sequence: CASSLSPDGATDTQYF.

The chain carries TRBV6-5 and TRBJ2-3; TCRdb lists TRBD1, though no DNA is available to test this call. This CDR3 comprises 14 residues. The germline V gene has CDR1 MNHEY and CDR2 SVGAGI. The CDR3 sequence: CASSSLQAGDTQYF.

The chain couples TRBV5-1 to TRBJ2-1; the TRBD1 assignment by TCRdb is unverifiable without DNA. Germline V gives CDR1 SGHRS, CDR2 YFSETQ. The CDR3 is made up of 14 amino acids. CDR3 loop: CASSRQGNAGEQFF. The whole variable domain, remainder taken from reference TRBV5-1 and TRBJ2-1, is KAGVTQTPRYLIKTRGQQVTLSCSPISGHRSVSWYQQTPGQGLQFLFEYFSETQRNKGNFPGRFSGRQFSNSRSEMNVSTLELGDSALYLCASSRQGNAGEQFFGPGTRLTVL.

The CDR3 spells CASSLSGGGNIQYF. The V call is TRBV7-2, the J call TRBJ2-4. Germline CDR1 and CDR2: SGHTA and FQGNSA. CDR3 length: 14 residues.

This chain links TRBV10-3 with TRBJ1-2; TCRdb lists TRBD1, though no DNA is available to test this call. Germline V gene sequence: CDR1 ENHRY, CDR2 SYGVKD. The CDR3 sequence is 16 residues long. CDR3 residues: CAISEVSGGGNYGYTF.

The chain uses TRBV20-1 and TRBJ2-1; TCRdb lists TRBD2, though no DNA is available to test this call. This CDR3 is built from 15 residues. Germline values: CDR1 DFQATT, CDR2 SNEGSKA (reference sequence). The CDR3 loop reads CSAREAGLASNEQFF.

V usage is TRBV6-5 and J usage is TRBJ2-5; TCRdb's D call of TRBD2 is untestable without DNA. The CDR3 length is 16 residues. Germline V gene lookup returns CDR1 MNHEY and CDR2 SVGAGI. CDR3 region: CASSYGGGGSQETQYF.

This chain joins TRBV27 and TRBJ1-2; TCRdb reports TRBD1, a call that lacks DNA to check it against. There are 16 residues in the CDR3. The germline gives CDR1 MNHEY, CDR2 SMNVEV (reference sequence). The CDR3 loop is CASSRNRDSSNYGYTF.

The V and J genes are TRBV12-3 or TRBV12-4 and TRBJ2-7; TCRdb returns TRBD2, unconfirmable since there is no DNA. The length of the CDR3 is 14 residues. The chain's CDR3 is CASSPSSRQAFQYF.